This T cell receptor beta chain was sequenced during a study of somatic mutations in cytotoxic T cells in rheumatoid arthritis. Study in general: Patient blood (approximately 30 ml EDTA) was taken immediately after diagnosis and before treatment.

The method was immunoSEQ multiplex PCR; TCRdb's version includes in-frame clones alone and lacks a portion of them. The table records 20,000 or so clones, approximately 83% of them present only once. The sequenced material came from CD8+ T cells sorted from blood. The sequence derives from a man aged 18 to 35 with rheumatoid arthritis.

CDR3 DNA: TGTGCCAGCAGTTTACTAAGGGCCGGGGTCACTGAAGCTTTCTTT. Amino acid sequence: CASSLLRAGVTEAFF. The gene calls are TRBV28 and TRBJ1-1; D gene ambiguous. V was cut by 2 bases and J by 4 bases, with 14 bases left in between. Looked up from germline, CDR1 is MDHEN and CDR2 is SYDVKM. The CDR3 loop spans 15 amino acids. Using reference TRBV28 and TRBJ1-1 for the parts outside the CDR3, the full variable domain is DVKVTQSSRYLVKRTGEKVFLECVQDMDHENMFWYRQDPGLGLRLIYFSYDVKMKEKGDIPEGYSVSREKKERFSLILESASTNQTSMYLCASSLLRAGVTEAFFGQGTRLTVV.